This TCR beta chain was recorded in a study of T cell repertoires in cytomegalovirus infection. The wider study: Indications came from public TCR beta signatures; they pointed to CMV infection and to a matching HLA type.

MiXCR, run by TCRdb on the reads, gives a single entry per CDR3 protein. The sample yields approximately 70,000 distinct CDR3 sequences, approximately 24% seen once. Ten or more counts support this clonotype. What it binds is not known. CDR1 and CDR2 (germline): SGHTA, FQGNSA. The CDR3 extends over 14 amino acids. V lost 1 base and J lost 5, with 8 bases in between. Study-wide findings and caveats: Using cumulative public TCR beta family frequency, the authors identified those who carried CMV together with the relevant HLA. There were HLA-C-restricted CMV-specific TCR beta clonotypes dominating the ex vivo response.

This chain connects TRBV7-2 to TRBJ1-4, with unresolved D. Source material: PBMCs, sequenced either directly or after in vitro stimulation (not recorded which). The sequence derives from a human donor in good health (CMV status not recorded). Some clones in this sample may be carry-over from other donors' samples. CDR3 in DNA: TGTGCCAGCAGCTTAGGGGGTCAAAATGAAAAACTGTTTTTT. As protein: CASSLGGQNEKLFF.